Shown below are 18 T cell receptor beta chains from a single sample sequenced in a study of T cells in Graves' hyperthyroidism and ophthalmopathy. From RNA transcripts, TCR beta CDR3 regions were amplified. HTBI primers were the set used in a first-round RT-PCR of the TCR CDR3. Each CDR3 protein gets one entry after TCRdb re-called the multiplex PCR reads with MiXCR. Of 200,000 to 250,000 distinct CDR3 sequences listed, approximately 23% are singletons. What was sequenced was blood. The receptors shown here come from a woman aged 40 to 55 with Graves' ophthalmopathy.

This clonotype has more than one count but fewer than ten. The genes are TRBV12-3 or TRBV12-4 and TRBJ2-5; D perhaps matches TRBD1 (5 bases). Trimming pared 1 base from V and 5 bases from J, leaving 14 bases between. The CDR3 length is 15 residues. The CDR3 sequence is CASSLVGQGVETQYF. The CDR3 DNA sequence: TGTGCCAGCAGTTTAGTAGGCCAGGGTGTGGAGACCCAGTACTTC.

This clonotype was counted many times. This sequence joins TRBV6-1 and TRBJ1-3; 8 bases align to TRBD1. CDR3 size: 14 residues. Trimming took 6 bases from V and 4 from J; bases not matched to a gene: 5. Per the germline V gene, CDR1 is MNHNS and CDR2 is SASEGT. CDR3 coding DNA: TGTGCCAGCAGCTTGGACAGGGACGGAAACACCATATATTTT. The encoded protein is CASSLDRDGNTIYF.

In its sample, this clonotype was seen many times. This rearrangement joins TRBV6-5 to TRBJ2-7, with TRBD1 identical over 9 bases. The V and J ends lost 2 bases and 5 bases, in that order; junction bases with no gene match: 1. Germline V gene lookup returns CDR1 MNHEY and CDR2 SVGAGI. This CDR3 is built from 13 residues. In nucleotides, the CDR3 is TGTGCCAGCAGTTACGACAGGGGGGACGAGCAGTACTTC. As protein: CASSYDRGDEQYF.

In this sample, this clonotype turned up many times. J is TRBJ2-7 and V is TRBV2, with 10 nucleotides matching TRBD1. Germline V gives CDR1 SNHLY, CDR2 FYNNEI. V trimming: 8 bases; J trimming: 8 bases; junction bases outside the gene matches: 9. The CDR3 contains 13 residues. CDR3 protein: CASGTGDRGQQYF. The CDR3 DNA reads TGTGCCAGCGGGACCGGAGACAGGGGGCAGCAGTACTTC. Full variable domain (rest looked up from reference TRBV2 and TRBJ2-7): EPEVTQTPSHQVTQMGQEVILRCVPISNHLYFYWYRQILGQKVEFLVSFYNNEISEKSEIFDDQFSVERPDGSNFTLKIRSTKLEDSAMYFCASGTGDRGQQYFGPGTRLTVT.

The chain recombines TRBV5-1 with TRBJ2-5, with TRBD2 matching 8 bases. This CDR3 comprises 15 residues. The germline V gene has CDR1 SGHRS and CDR2 YFSETQ. V lost 2 bases, J lost 5 bases, and 8 bases stayed unmatched. Here the CDR3 reads CASSFQTSGSETQYF. The CDR3 coding sequence is TGCGCCAGCAGCTTTCAGACAAGCGGGAGTGAGACCCAGTACTTC.

Many counts were recorded for this clonotype. The gene calls are TRBV7-9 and TRBJ2-5, with TRBD2 identical over 7 bases. V shed 7 bases and J 4 bases; nucleotides not matched to a gene: 6. Germline assignment: CDR1 SEHNR and CDR2 FQNEAQ (reference sequence). This CDR3 spans 13 amino acids. CDR3 DNA sequence: TGTGCCAGCATACCGGGAGGATCAGAGACCCAGTACTTC. This sequence encodes CASIPGGSETQYF.

The chain combines TRBV24-1 with TRBJ2-5, with unresolved D. CDR3 length equals 12 residues. Trimming cost V 5 bases and J 3 bases, with 6 bases left between them. Germline CDR1 is KGHDR and CDR2 is SFDVKD. In DNA, the CDR3 is TGTGCCACCAGTGTGATCAAAGAGACCCAGTACTTC. The encoded protein is CATSVIKETQYF.

This chain connects TRBV19 to TRBJ1-1; 9 bases match TRBD1. Looked up from germline, CDR1 is LNHDA and CDR2 is SQIVND (reference sequence). The CDR3 spans 16 residues. The trim removed 10 bases at V and 6 bases at J, leaving 18 bases unmatched. CDR3 in amino acids: CATRSGWGQGVSEAFF. CDR3 nucleotide sequence: TGTGCCACCCGCTCTGGATGGGGACAGGGTGTATCTGAAGCTTTCTTT.

The CDR3 region has the DNA TGTGCCAGCAGCTTAGCCGACAGGCCCAGGGAGACCCAGTACTTC. This sequence encodes CASSLADRPRETQYF. The rearrangement uses TRBV7-8 and TRBJ2-5, with D possibly being TRBD1 (6 bases). CDR1 SGHVS and CDR2 FQNEAQ come from the germline V gene. Between the trimmed V and J ends, which lost 0 bases and 5 bases, there was a span of 13 bases. This CDR3 comprises 15 residues.

J is TRBJ2-7 and V is TRBV12-3 or TRBV12-4, with 7 bases identical to TRBD2. After removal of 3 bases from V and 6 bases from J, the junction contained 8 bases not matched to a gene. The CDR3 loop spans 14 amino acids. DNA for the CDR3: TGTGCCAGCAGTTTTGGACTAGGGGTAGGCGAGCAGTACTTC. As protein: CASSFGLGVGEQYF.

This clonotype was picked up a small number of times. The chain carries TRBV6-1 and TRBJ2-7; either TRBD1 or TRBD2 may supply D (5 bases each). CDR3 size: 14 residues. CDR1 MNHNS and CDR2 SASEGT come from the germline V gene. V lost 6 bases, J lost 2 bases, and 14 bases lay in between. The CDR3 spells CASSQGERPYEQYF. CDR3 DNA sequence: TGTGCCAGCAGCCAGGGAGAGAGACCCTACGAGCAGTACTTC.

This clonotype was seen ten or more times. The rearrangement uses TRBV6-5 and TRBJ1-3; D gene unclear. The CDR3 loop spans 15 amino acids. CDR1 and CDR2 (germline): MNHEY, SVGAGI. With 7 bases removed from V and 0 bases from J, the gap between germline ends came to 13 bases. The CDR3 region has the DNA TGTGCCAGCACCGCGGATGGCCTCTCTGGAAACACCATATATTTT. It translates to CASTADGLSGNTIYF.

This clonotype was seen a handful of times. This sequence joins TRBV3-1 and TRBJ1-3; no clear D gene. Trimming removed 2 bases from V and 2 bases from J, with 4 bases in between. Germline assignment: CDR1 LGHDT and CDR2 YNNKEL (reference sequence). The CDR3 contains 13 residues. The CDR3 nucleotides read TGTGCCAGCAGCCAAAGTACTGGAAACACCATATATTTT. It is translated as CASSQSTGNTIYF.

This clonotype was counted at least ten times. The chain carries TRBV2 and TRBJ2-2; 12 bases are a match to TRBD2. Germline V gene sequence: CDR1 SNHLY, CDR2 FYNNEI. The CDR3 sequence is 16 residues long. After removal of 5 bases from V and 6 bases from J, the junction contained 7 bases not matched to a gene. CDR3 DNA: TGTGCCAGCAGTCTGACTAGCGGGAGTGGGGCCGGGGAGCTGTTTTTT. Its protein product is CASSLTSGSGAGELFF.

This clonotype was found a few times. CDR3 nucleotide sequence: TGCGCCAGCAGCCAATTATTTGGGGGCAATGAGCAGTTCTTC. Its protein product is CASSQLFGGNEQFF. The chain couples TRBV4-1 to TRBJ2-1; the D call may be TRBD1 or TRBD2 (5 bases each). In germline, CDR1 is MGHRA, CDR2 YSYEKL. Trimming shortened V by 2 bases and J by 6 bases, and 11 bases separated the two germline ends. The CDR3 contains 14 residues.

CDR3 DNA sequence: TGTGCCAGTAGAAAACGGTTTGGCTACACCTTC. This sequence encodes CASRKRFGYTF. V gene TRBV19 combines with J gene TRBJ1-2; D unresolved. Germline V lookup: CDR1 LNHDA, CDR2 SQIVND (reference sequence). The V gene lost 6 bases and the J gene lost 7 bases, with 9 bases spanning the gap. This CDR3 spans 11 amino acids.

The V and J genes are TRBV5-1 and TRBJ2-7, with D possibly matching TRBD1 (6 bases). The V gene's germline CDR1 is SGHRS and CDR2 YFSETQ. The CDR3 is 17 amino acids. Trimming removed 0 bases at V and 2 bases at J, with 18 bases between. CDR3 loop: CASSLGPAGARTYEQYF. The CDR3 nucleotides read TGCGCCAGCAGCTTGGGTCCTGCAGGGGCGCGGACCTACGAGCAGTACTTC.

This sequence joins TRBV11-2 and TRBJ2-7; D may correspond to TRBD1 or TRBD2 (5 bases each). Germline assignment: CDR1 SGHAT and CDR2 FQNNGV. Trimming stripped 1 base from V and 5 bases from J, with 15 bases between. This CDR3 region has 15 residues. DNA of the CDR3: TGTGCCAGCAGCTTAGGTGTCGAGGGGCGGGACGAGCAGTACTTC. It specifies CASSLGVEGRDEQYF. Supplemented by reference TRBV11-2 and TRBJ2-7, the full variable domain reads EAGVAQSPRYKIIEKRQSVAFWCNPISGHATLYWYQQILGQGPKLLIQFQNNGVVDDSQLPKDRFSAERLKGVDSTLKIQPAKLEDSAVYLCASSLGVEGRDEQYFGPGTRLTVT.